These 32 T cell receptor beta chains originate from one sample sequenced in a study of a mutant IDH1 vaccine in newly diagnosed glioma. No antigens are known for them. The data were produced by immunoSEQ multiplex PCR, yet TCRdb's version contains in-frame clones alone and is incomplete. Of tens of thousands of clones listed, around 74% are singletons. As for time point: week 23, last vaccination. Each vaccine dose was 300 ug of mutant IDH1 20-mer peptide, with topical imiquimod. This material consisted of PBMCs, taken from a glioma patient whose treatment included an IDH1 peptide vaccine. Every receptor here comes from a man aged 50 to 60 with glioma.

The chain combines TRBV9 with TRBJ2-5; tentative D call: TRBD2 (7 bases). The CDR3 sequence is 16 residues long. Germline CDR1 is SGDLS and CDR2 is YYNGEE. With 4 bases removed from V and 5 bases from J, the gap between germline ends came to 21 bases. CDR3 in amino acids: CASSRGDFPQGETQYF. CDR3 DNA: TGTGCCAGCAGCCGGGGGGACTTTCCCCAGGGGGAGACCCAGTACTTC.

The CDR3 spells CASSQEGSGGLTGELFF. As DNA, the CDR3 is TGTGCCAGCAGCCAAGAAGGCAGCGGGGGGCTCACCGGGGAGCTGTTTTTT. This chain joins TRBV4-2 and TRBJ2-2; 9 nucleotides agree with TRBD2. In germline, CDR1 is LGHNA, CDR2 YNFKEQ. The CDR3 is 17 residues long. Trimming at V came to 0 bases and at J to 4 bases, leaving 6 bases not matched to a gene.

V and J are TRBV9 and TRBJ1-4, with a weak D call TRBD1 (6 bases). V gave up 0 bases and J gave up 4 bases, with 10 bases separating them. The CDR3 totals 15 residues. In germline, CDR1 is SGDLS, CDR2 YYNGEE. The CDR3 DNA follows: TGTGCCAGCAGCGTAGATGGGACACATAATGAAAAACTGTTTTTT. Protein sequence: CASSVDGTHNEKLFF. Full variable domain (outside the CDR3, taken from reference TRBV9 and TRBJ1-4): DSGVTQTPKHLITATGQRVTLRCSPRSGDLSVYWYQQSLDQGLQFLIQYYNGEERAKGNILERFSAQQFPDLHSELNLSSLELGDSALYFCASSVDGTHNEKLFFGSGTQLSVL.

The chain links TRBV29-1 to TRBJ2-2; TRBD1 aligns across 7 bases. CDR3 length: 13 residues. The germline V gene has CDR1 SQVTM and CDR2 ANQGSEA. Losses at the gene ends were 6 bases for V and 3 bases for J; bases not matched to a gene: 4. The CDR3 DNA sequence: TGCAGCGTGGCTACAGGGGACACCGGGGAGCTGTTTTTT. Amino acid sequence: CSVATGDTGELFF.

This chain joins TRBV5-4 and TRBJ2-2; TRBD1 is a possible D gene (5 bases). Per the germline V gene, CDR1 is SGHNT and CDR2 is YYREEE (reference sequence). The V end lost 4 bases, the J end lost 2 bases, and 9 bases lay between the germline ends. This CDR3 spans 14 amino acids. The chain's CDR3 is CASSVDKNTGELFF. DNA of the CDR3: TGTGCCAGCAGCGTGGACAAAAACACCGGGGAGCTGTTTTTT.

The gene calls are TRBV6-5 and TRBJ2-1, with D perhaps matching TRBD2 (7 bases). Germline values: CDR1 MNHEY, CDR2 SVGAGI. This CDR3 contains 15 residues. V was pared by 6 bases and J by 3 bases, with 15 bases between. CDR3 bases: TGTGCCAGCAGCAAAAGGGGGGGCGTCTACAATGAGCAGTTCTTC. This encodes CASSKRGGVYNEQFF.

The V gene is TRBV5-1, the J gene TRBJ2-1; tentative D call: TRBD1 (5 bases). The V and J ends lost 0 bases and 9 bases respectively, with 13 bases between them. This CDR3 region has 14 residues. CDR1 is SGHRS, CDR2 YFSETQ, per germline. This CDR3 is CASSLERGLSEQFF. DNA of the CDR3: TGCGCCAGCAGCTTGGAAAGGGGATTGAGTGAGCAGTTCTTC.

The chain is built from TRBV5-5 and TRBJ1-1; the match to TRBD1 covers 7 bases. The germline gives CDR1 SGHKS, CDR2 YYEKEE (reference sequence). CDR3 length: 16 residues. J gave up 6 bases and V 0 bases, and 11 bases lay outside the gene matches. This CDR3 is CASSLEGGEIRSEAFF. Written as DNA, the CDR3 is TGTGCCAGCAGCTTGGAAGGGGGCGAGATTCGCTCTGAAGCTTTCTTT.

The rearrangement links TRBV6-1 to TRBJ2-2; D ambiguous. The germline CDR1 and CDR2 sequences are MNHNS and SASEGT. V was shortened by 7 bases and J by 0 bases, with 6 bases between the two germline ends. The CDR3 covers 13 residues. The CDR3 coding sequence is TGTGCCAGCACCGCAACGAACACCGGGGAGCTGTTTTTT. Translating it yields CASTATNTGELFF.

This clone came up once. This sequence joins TRBV19 and TRBJ2-1, with D unclear. V lost 3 bases, J lost 5 bases, and 8 bases lay in between. In germline, CDR1 is LNHDA, CDR2 SQIVND (reference sequence). The CDR3 sequence is 13 residues long. The CDR3 loop reads CASSIQRDNEQFF. CDR3 nucleotides: TGTGCCAGTAGTATTCAGAGAGACAATGAGCAGTTCTTC.

This clone was seen only a few times. The DNA for the CDR3 is TGTGCCCGGCAGGGGGGGGCCTTCCAAGAGACCCAGTACTTC. This codes for CARQGGAFQETQYF. This chain links TRBV2 with TRBJ2-5; D is tentatively TRBD1 or TRBD2 (7 bases each). Germline V gene lookup returns CDR1 SNHLY and CDR2 FYNNEI. V dropped 11 bases and J dropped 1 base, with 17 bases sitting between them. The CDR3 spans 14 residues. The variable domain in full, with the rest retrieved from reference TRBV2 and TRBJ2-5, is EPEVTQTPSHQVTQMGQEVILRCVPISNHLYFYWYRQILGQKVEFLVSFYNNEISEKSEIFDDQFSVERPDGSNFTLKIRSTKLEDSAMYFCARQGGAFQETQYFGPGTRLLVL.

The count of this clone is one. The chain couples TRBV6-1 to TRBJ2-7; 7 nucleotides match TRBD2. Germline V gene lookup returns CDR1 MNHNS and CDR2 SASEGT. The CDR3 consists of 12 residues. V shed 2 bases and J 5 bases; nucleotides not matched to a gene: 0. CDR3 region: CASSELADEQYF. The CDR3 region has the DNA TGTGCCAGCAGTGAACTAGCGGACGAGCAGTACTTC.

This sequence joins TRBV5-6 and TRBJ2-3; possibly TRBD1 or TRBD2 for D (5 bases each). Germline V gene lookup returns CDR1 SGHDT and CDR2 YYEEEE. Trimming took 1 base from V and 1 from J, leaving 10 bases between them. CDR3 length: 15 amino acids. This chain's CDR3 is CASSLSVGGTDTQYF. The CDR3 DNA follows: TGTGCCAGCAGCTTGTCAGTGGGGGGCACAGATACGCAGTATTTT.

A single count supports this clone. The chain recombines TRBV15 with TRBJ1-6; the match to TRBD1 covers 11 bases. V was pared by 9 bases and J by 10 bases, with 8 bases of the junction left unmatched. The CDR3 covers 14 residues. The germline V gene has CDR1 LNHNV and CDR2 YYDKDF (reference sequence). CDR3 sequence reads: CATGPGQGESPLHF. The DNA for the CDR3 is TGTGCCACGGGACCGGGACAGGGGGAATCACCCCTCCACTTT.

Regarding this clone: Within the sample, other DNA sequences also encode this same CDR3. The V gene is TRBV6-1, the J gene TRBJ1-3; tentative D call: TRBD1 (6 bases). Looked up from germline, CDR1 is MNHNS and CDR2 is SASEGT. This CDR3 contains 14 residues. Trimming cost V 6 bases and J 8 bases, with 17 bases left between them. CDR3 residues: CASRLGGAGDTIYF. The CDR3 bases are TGTGCCAGCAGGCTGGGAGGGGCAGGGGACACCATATATTTT.

The V and J genes are TRBV4-1 and TRBJ2-5, with 10 nucleotides matching TRBD2. The CDR3 extends over 19 amino acids. Germline V gene data show CDR1 as MGHRA and CDR2 as YSYEKL. Germline trimming cut 1 base from V and 2 bases from J; bases unmatched to any gene: 13. The CDR3 here is CASSQVWAGAGGRQETQYF. The CDR3 bases are TGCGCCAGCAGCCAAGTATGGGCCGGAGCGGGGGGGAGGCAAGAGACCCAGTACTTC.

The CDR3 coding sequence is TGCGCCAGCAGCCTCTTTGGGGGAAGCTCCTACGAGCAGTACTTC. This sequence encodes CASSLFGGSSYEQYF. The chain is built from TRBV4-1 and TRBJ2-7; D is perhaps TRBD1 or TRBD2 (5 bases each). V lost 4 bases, J lost 0 bases, and 13 bases lay in between. This CDR3 region has 15 residues. Looked up from germline, CDR1 is MGHRA and CDR2 is YSYEKL.

This clone appeared a few times. The chain uses TRBV2 and TRBJ1-1, with a tentative D call TRBD1 (5 bases). The CDR3 contains 12 residues. V dropped 7 bases and J dropped 1 base, with 7 bases sitting between them. Germline V gives CDR1 SNHLY, CDR2 FYNNEI. CDR3 loop: CASTRENTEAFF. The DNA for the CDR3 is TGTGCCAGCACCAGGGAGAACACTGAAGCTTTCTTT.

This chain connects TRBV4-3 to TRBJ2-1, with 14 bases identical to TRBD2. The CDR3 covers 15 residues. Germline loops: CDR1 LGHNA, CDR2 YSLEER. V shed 4 bases, J shed 9 bases, and the junction held 5 bases outside the gene matches. This CDR3 reads CASSLTTSGGVEQFF. Written as DNA, the CDR3 is TGCGCCAGCAGCCTAACGACTAGCGGGGGGGTTGAGCAGTTCTTC.

This clone counts as medium-sized. V and J are TRBV18 and TRBJ1-1; tentatively, D is TRBD1 (5 bases). The CDR3 totals 16 residues. CDR1 KGHSH and CDR2 LQKENI come from the germline V gene. The germline V and J ends were trimmed by 0 bases and 3 bases, with 14 bases remaining between them. The CDR3: CASSPPVEGLDTEAFF. CDR3 nucleotide sequence: TGTGCCAGCTCACCACCGGTAGAGGGGTTGGACACTGAAGCTTTCTTT. The full variable domain, in which reference TRBV18 and TRBJ1-1 provide the parts outside the CDR3, is NAGVMQNPRHLVRRRGQEARLRCSPMKGHSHVYWYRQLPEEGLKFMVYLQKENIIDESGMPKERFSAEFPKEGPSILRIQQVVRGDSAAYFCASSPPVEGLDTEAFFGQGTRLTVV.

This clone was picked up one time. CDR3 residues: CAISVDGNTEAFF. CDR3 DNA: TGTGCCATCAGTGTCGATGGGAACACTGAAGCTTTCTTT. The chain is built from TRBV10-3 and TRBJ1-1, with unresolved D. Germline loops: CDR1 ENHRY, CDR2 SYGVKD. Trimming left V 4 bases short and J 1 base short, with 7 bases between. This CDR3 region has 13 residues.

This CDR3 reads CASTLPGSQNIQYF. In DNA, the CDR3 is TGTGCCAGCACCCTTCCGGGGTCTCAAAACATTCAGTACTTC. V and J are TRBV2 and TRBJ2-4; tentatively, D is TRBD2 (5 bases). Germline values: CDR1 SNHLY, CDR2 FYNNEI. There are 14 residues in the CDR3. Trimming removed 7 bases from V and 5 bases from J, with 15 bases in between. Full variable domain (outside the CDR3, taken from reference TRBV2 and TRBJ2-4): EPEVTQTPSHQVTQMGQEVILRCVPISNHLYFYWYRQILGQKVEFLVSFYNNEISEKSEIFDDQFSVERPDGSNFTLKIRSTKLEDSAMYFCASTLPGSQNIQYFGAGTRLSVL.

The rearrangement joins TRBV5-8 to TRBJ1-1, with 7 positions matching TRBD1. The CDR3 loop spans 14 amino acids. Unmatched junction bases numbered 4, after V lost 4 bases and J lost 1 base. Per the germline V gene, CDR1 is SGHTS and CDR2 is YDEGEE. CDR3 in amino acids: CASSRRGQNTEAFF. CDR3 DNA: TGTGCCAGCAGCCGGAGGGGGCAGAACACTGAAGCTTTCTTT.

The chain joins TRBV5-8 to TRBJ1-2; D is uncertain. CDR3 length: 14 amino acids. V shed 4 bases and J shed 3 bases, with 13 bases lying between them. Germline-derived CDR1 and CDR2 are SGHTS and YDEGEE. The CDR3 sequence: CASSTRTEYYGYTF. CDR3 nucleotides: TGTGCCAGCAGCACACGGACGGAATACTATGGCTACACCTTC.

The J gene is TRBJ2-7, the V gene TRBV11-3; D remains ambiguous. The CDR3 covers 11 residues. Between the trimmed V and J ends, which lost 7 bases and 3 bases, there was a span of 7 bases. CDR1 is SGHNT and CDR2 is YENEEA in the germline V gene. For the CDR3, the DNA is TGTGCCAGCAACATTTACTACGAGCAGTACTTC. Protein product: CASNIYYEQYF. The full variable domain, rest sourced from reference TRBV11-3 and TRBJ2-7, is EAGVVQSPRYKIIEKKQPVAFWCNPISGHNTLYWYLQNLGQGPELLIRYENEEAVDDSQLPKDRFSAERLKGVDSTLKIQPAELGDSAVYLCASNIYYEQYFGPGTRLTVT.

This chain connects TRBV6-1 to TRBJ2-7, with 7 bases fitting TRBD2. Unmatched junction bases numbered 7, after V lost 0 bases and J lost 2 bases. The CDR3 totals 16 residues. Germline CDR1 MNHNS, CDR2 SASEGT. CDR3 protein: CASSEARGTVAYEQYF. CDR3 in DNA: TGTGCCAGCAGTGAAGCGCGGGGGACTGTAGCCTACGAGCAGTACTTC.

The genes are TRBV7-2 and TRBJ1-1; D call uncertain. Trimming stripped 3 bases from V and 7 bases from J, with 9 bases between. Germline V gives CDR1 SGHTA, CDR2 FQGNSA. The CDR3 consists of 12 residues. CDR3: CASSFHLGEAFF. The DNA for the CDR3 is TGTGCCAGCAGCTTCCACCTCGGTGAAGCTTTCTTT.

Only a few counts were recorded for this clone. The chain uses TRBV5-6 and TRBJ1-1, with no clear D. Trimming took 0 bases from V and 5 from J, leaving 2 bases between them. Per germline, CDR1 SGHDT and CDR2 YYEEEE. The CDR3 spans 11 residues. The DNA for the CDR3 is TGTGCCAGCAGCTTGGAAACTGAAGCTTTCTTT. Encoded protein: CASSLETEAFF.

This clone has only one observation. The genes are TRBV6-6 and TRBJ2-5, with 10 nucleotides matching TRBD2. CDR1 and CDR2 from the germline V gene are MNHNY and SVGAGI (reference sequence). J gave up 4 bases and V 7 bases, and 12 bases lay outside the gene matches. The CDR3 is made up of 16 amino acids. For the CDR3, the DNA is TGTGCCAGCACTCTGAAGCGGGGGGGCGGAGGAGAGACCCAGTACTTC. It specifies CASTLKRGGGGETQYF.

The rearrangement joins TRBV2 to TRBJ2-3; no definite D call. Germline V gene lookup returns CDR1 SNHLY and CDR2 FYNNEI. The V end lost 5 bases, the J end lost 11 bases, and 11 bases lay between the germline ends. The CDR3 has 11 amino acids. CDR3 nucleotides: TGTGCCAGCAGTTCCCAGAAGAAGCAGTATTTT. Protein: CASSSQKKQYF.

The chain employs TRBV29-1 and TRBJ1-5, with D perhaps matching TRBD1 (6 bases). Germline V lookup: CDR1 SQVTM, CDR2 ANQGSEA. With 6 bases removed from V and 1 base from J, the gap between germline ends came to 7 bases. The CDR3 consists of 12 residues. The CDR3 reads CSVQGSNQPQHF. The CDR3, as DNA: TGCAGCGTACAGGGAAGCAATCAGCCCCAGCATTTT. Complete variable domain (other parts from reference TRBV29-1 and TRBJ1-5): SAVISQKPSRDICQRGTSLTIQCQVDSQVTMMFWYRQQPGQSLTLIATANQGSEATYESGFVIDKFPISRPNLTFSTLTVSNMSPEDSSIYLCSVQGSNQPQHFGDGTRLSIL.

The chain carries TRBV5-1 and TRBJ2-7; D gene ambiguous. The germline gives CDR1 SGHRS, CDR2 YFSETQ. V lost 0 bases to trimming and J lost 0 bases, with 7 bases between them. The CDR3 covers 14 residues. The CDR3 sequence is CASSLDGASYEQYF. CDR3 bases: TGCGCCAGCAGCTTGGACGGTGCCTCCTACGAGCAGTACTTC. Variable domain in full (rest from reference TRBV5-1 and TRBJ2-7): KAGVTQTPRYLIKTRGQQVTLSCSPISGHRSVSWYQQTPGQGLQFLFEYFSETQRNKGNFPGRFSGRQFSNSRSEMNVSTLELGDSALYLCASSLDGASYEQYFGPGTRLTVT.